This T cell receptor beta chain was profiled in a study of Tregs in tolerant kidney transplant recipients. Study-wide findings and caveats: Donor-specific Treg expansion exceeded global Treg expansion in tolerant patients, suggesting antigen drive.

This clone was seen a single time. Its antigen is unidentified. With V trimmed by 4 bases and J by 4 bases, 3 bases remained unmatched. This CDR3 comprises 13 residues. Germline-derived CDR1 and CDR2 are SGHDT and YYEEEE. Unstimulated regulatory T cells (CD4+CD25+CD127-), CD4+CD25- non-regulatory cells, CD4 and CD8 cells were FACS-sorted from thawed PBMCs. Data came from immunoSEQ multiplex PCR; TCRdb stores just in-frame clones and leaves some out. The table shows 100,000 to 130,000 clones, with about 90% occurring only once. This receptor was obtained from a human donor who received a combined kidney and bone marrow transplant. The chain is built from TRBV5-6 and TRBJ1-2; 8 bases fit TRBD1. The sequenced sample was CD4+ T cells from blood, obtained before the transplant. The CDR3 spells CASSHDRGYGYTF. The CDR3 nucleotides are TGTGCCAGCAGCCACGACAGGGGCTATGGCTACACCTTC.